The 24 T cell receptor beta chains in this list originate from one sample, sequenced in a study of vaccination and CD4 T cells after COVID-19. Antigen specificity for these receptors is unknown. The Oncomine TCR Beta short-read assay was what sequenced the DNA obtained from cultured CD4+ T cells. TCRdb used MiXCR to reprocess the PCR reads, holding one entry per CDR3 protein. This table holds approximately 12,000 distinct CDR3 sequences, less than 70% found once. Treatment specified: 10-day PBMC culture with coronavirus spike peptide pools or control peptides (ViraFEST assay). This specimen was CD4+ T cells from blood, cultured in vitro, taken before SARS-CoV-2 vaccination. The receptors shown here come from a human donor who had recovered from COVID-19.

The chain couples TRBV20-1 to TRBJ2-3; D could derive from TRBD1 or TRBD2 (5 bases each). CDR1 DFQATT and CDR2 SNEGSKA come from the germline V gene (reference sequence). This CDR3 has 15 amino acids. V was cut by 0 bases and J by 1 base, with 11 bases left in between. This CDR3 is CSARDLGRRTDTQYF. Written as DNA, the CDR3 is TGCAGTGCTAGAGATCTGGGACGCCGCACAGATACGCAGTATTTT.

The CDR3 DNA sequence: TGTGCCACCAGTGATTTGCAACCGGGCACAGATACGCAGTATTTT. Translation gives CATSDLQPGTDTQYF. V gene TRBV24-1 combines with J gene TRBJ2-3; D uncertain. V was trimmed by 0 bases and J by 1 base, leaving 7 bases between them. Germline-derived CDR1 and CDR2 are KGHDR and SFDVKD. The CDR3 runs 15 residues.

The chain has TRBV12-3 or TRBV12-4 and TRBJ1-2; no definite D call. V was trimmed by 1 base and J by 4 bases, leaving 4 bases between them. This CDR3 is 12 amino acids long. The chain's CDR3 is CASSLGAYGYTF. The CDR3 bases are TGTGCCAGCAGTTTAGGGGCCTATGGCTACACCTTC.

This clonotype was seen just once. This chain joins TRBV7-2 and TRBJ2-5; 9 nucleotides agree with TRBD1. CDR3 size: 15 residues. The V gene's germline CDR1 is SGHTA and CDR2 FQGNSA. After removal of 3 bases from V and 5 bases from J, the junction contained 7 bases not matched to a gene. The CDR3 region has the DNA TGTGCCAGCAGCTTTGGGGACAGGGAGACGGAGACCCAGTACTTC. Its protein is CASSFGDRETETQYF.

The chain combines TRBV6-5 with TRBJ2-7, with D possibly matching TRBD1 (6 bases). CDR3 length equals 15 residues. The germline V gene encodes CDR1 MNHEY and CDR2 SVGAGI. V was cut by 4 bases and J by 1 base, with 14 bases left in between. CDR3 bases: TGTGCCAGCAGTTCACACAGGGAGTTATCCTACGAGCAGTACTTC. This encodes CASSSHRELSYEQYF.

This clonotype turned up a few times. The rearrangement uses TRBV21-1 and TRBJ2-5; the tabulated D call, TRBD2, remains unverified against the DNA. TRBV21-1 is a pseudogene locus. This CDR3 is built from 16 residues. In DNA, the CDR3 is TGTGCCAGCAGCGACCCTAGACTAGCGGGGAGGGAGACCCAGTACTTC. Translated: CASSDPRLAGRETQYF.

This clonotype was seen only a few times. The V gene is TRBV20-1, the J gene TRBJ2-5; a weak D match, TRBD2 (5 bases). The CDR3 is made up of 14 amino acids. Germline-derived CDR1 and CDR2 are DFQATT and SNEGSKA (reference sequence). V lost 3 bases and J lost 5, with 16 bases in between. DNA for the CDR3: TGCAGTGCTAGGGGTGAGCTCCAGCGGGAGACCCAGTACTTC. Translating gives CSARGELQRETQYF.

The chain has TRBV6-1 and TRBJ1-5, with 8 bases aligning to TRBD1. From germline, CDR1 is MNHNS and CDR2 SASEGT. V shed 3 bases and J 7 bases; nucleotides not matched to a gene: 11. The CDR3 has 16 residues. CDR3 nucleotide sequence: TGTGCCAGCAGTGACCATGTCGGACAGGGTGTCCAGCCCCAGCATTTT. This sequence encodes CASSDHVGQGVQPQHF.

The V call is TRBV6-1, the J call TRBJ2-7; D is uncertain. V was cut by 2 bases and J by 2 bases, with 13 bases left in between. CDR1 and CDR2 from the germline V gene are MNHNS and SASEGT. The CDR3 runs 15 residues. The CDR3 bases are TGTGCCAGCAGTGAACTAGGTAATCCGACCTACGAGCAGTACTTC. Translated, it gives CASSELGNPTYEQYF.

This clonotype was counted a few times. V and J are TRBV7-8 and TRBJ1-2, with no clear D. Germline CDR1 and CDR2: SGHVS and FQNEAQ. The CDR3 consists of 13 residues. Trimming left V 1 base short and J 2 bases short, with 5 bases between. CDR3 amino acids: CASSLVPNYGYTF. For the CDR3, the DNA is TGTGCCAGCAGCTTAGTGCCCAACTATGGCTACACCTTC.

The V call is TRBV9, the J call TRBJ2-3; D possibly matches TRBD1 or TRBD2 (5 bases each). The CDR3 is made up of 15 amino acids. From germline, CDR1 is SGDLS and CDR2 YYNGEE. The V gene lost 0 bases and the J gene lost 5 bases, with 13 bases spanning the gap. The DNA of the CDR3 is TGTGCCAGCAGCGTAGCTGAGGGGCTGAGAGATACGCAGTATTTT. It encodes CASSVAEGLRDTQYF.

V gene TRBV20-1 combines with J gene TRBJ2-3; 9 positions agree with TRBD1. From germline, CDR1 is DFQATT and CDR2 SNEGSKA (reference sequence). J gave up 0 bases and V 2 bases, and 3 bases lay outside the gene matches. The CDR3 is 15 amino acids. This CDR3 is CSARRQGGSTDTQYF. CDR3 bases: TGCAGTGCTAGACGACAGGGGGGAAGCACAGATACGCAGTATTTT.

This chain connects TRBV7-3 to TRBJ2-3; D gene ambiguous. CDR3 length: 13 residues. Germline-derived CDR1 and CDR2 are SGHTA and FQGTGA. Trimming stripped 5 bases from V and 3 bases from J, with 9 bases between. As DNA, the CDR3 is TGTGCCAGCAGCCTGGGAAGTACAGATACGCAGTATTTT. Residues: CASSLGSTDTQYF.

V usage is TRBV20-1 and J usage is TRBJ2-3, with D possibly matching TRBD2 (6 bases). CDR3 length: 18 residues. CDR1 is DFQATT, CDR2 SNEGSKA, per germline (reference sequence). Trimming took off 4 bases at V and 1 base at J, with 24 bases between the two ends. CDR3 sequence (DNA): TGCAGTGCTAAAGGGACTCACGCTACCCAGGTGGGCACAGATACGCAGTATTTT. Protein: CSAKGTHATQVGTDTQYF.

V and J are TRBV11-2 and TRBJ2-7, with 10 bases that match TRBD1. The junction had 8 bases not matched to a gene; V was cut back by 5 bases and J by 4 bases. The CDR3 spans 15 residues. The germline V gene has CDR1 SGHAT and CDR2 FQNNGV. In DNA form, the CDR3 reads TGTGCCAGCAGCGCCCTACGGGACAGGGGATACGAGCAGTACTTC. It specifies CASSALRDRGYEQYF.

This clonotype was recorded a few times. The rearrangement uses TRBV20-1 and TRBJ1-5; 8 bases map to TRBD1. There are 15 residues in the CDR3. J was trimmed by 4 bases and V by 2 bases; bases with no gene match: 7. CDR1 and CDR2 (germline): DFQATT, SNEGSKA (reference sequence). CDR3 nucleotides: TGCAGTGCTAGATCCCGAACAGGGGGAAATCAGCCCCAGCATTTT. This codes for CSARSRTGGNQPQHF.

Concerning this clonotype itself: A read error may account for a junction end that differs from germline. J is TRBJ2-2 and V is TRBV6-1; TRBD1 aligns across 7 bases. CDR3 length: 15 amino acids. CDR1 and CDR2 from the germline V gene are MNHNS and SASEGT. CDR3 sequence: CASSPETGNAGELFF. CDR3 coding DNA: TGTGCCAGCAGTCCGGAGACAGGGAACGCCGGGGAGCTGTTTTTT.

This clonotype was observed a single time. The chain couples TRBV20-1 to TRBJ2-7, with TRBD2 identical over 7 bases. The trim removed 6 bases at V and 3 bases at J, leaving 17 bases unmatched. Per germline, CDR1 DFQATT and CDR2 SNEGSKA (reference sequence). The CDR3 sequence is 16 residues long. The CDR3 spells CSAPPPAGASFYEQYF. In nucleotides, the CDR3 is TGCAGTGCCCCCCCTCCGGCGGGAGCGTCTTTCTACGAGCAGTACTTC.

The chain joins TRBV6-1 to TRBJ2-1, with 8 positions matching TRBD2. With 5 bases clipped from V and 2 bases from J, the junction kept 5 bases outside the gene matches. The V gene's germline CDR1 is MNHNS and CDR2 SASEGT. The CDR3 has 15 amino acids. CDR3 nucleotide sequence: TGTGCCAGCAGTACCACTAGCGGACCCTACAATGAGCAGTTCTTC. Translating gives CASSTTSGPYNEQFF.

This rearrangement joins TRBV6-4 to TRBJ2-1, with TRBD2 as a possible D gene (6 bases). Germline CDR1 reads MRHNA; CDR2 reads SNTAGT. V lost 4 bases to trimming and J lost 6 bases, with 10 bases between them. CDR3 length: 13 residues. The CDR3 nucleotides read TGTGCCAGCAGTGCTAGCGAGAGCAATGAGCAGTTCTTC. Translation gives CASSASESNEQFF.

The chain combines TRBV30 with TRBJ1-5, with TRBD1 matching 9 bases. Trimming took 0 bases from V and 0 from J; bases not matched to a gene: 12. The CDR3 contains 19 residues. Germline CDR1 reads GTSNPN; CDR2 reads SVGIG (reference sequence). This CDR3 reads CAWSVPQGQGLYSNQPQHF. The CDR3 nucleotides read TGTGCCTGGAGTGTACCCCAGGGACAGGGCCTTTATAGCAATCAGCCCCAGCATTTT.

This chain connects TRBV20-1 to TRBJ1-1, with D unresolved. The germline gives CDR1 DFQATT, CDR2 SNEGSKA (reference sequence). The CDR3 contains 11 residues. The CDR3 sequence: CGRPSNTEAFF. DNA for the CDR3: TGCGGCCGTCCCTCGAACACTGAAGCTTTCTTT.

This clonotype was observed a single time. The CDR3 sequence is CASSSTSVGTGELFF. The CDR3 DNA follows: TGTGCCAGCTCATCGACTAGCGTTGGAACCGGGGAGCTGTTTTTT. This chain connects TRBV18 to TRBJ2-2; TRBD2 agrees at 8 bases. The CDR3 length is 15 residues. Germline values: CDR1 KGHSH, CDR2 LQKENI. The ends lost 5 bases at V and 5 bases at J; junction bases unmatched: 7.

V gene TRBV7-7 combines with J gene TRBJ2-1; 11 bases match TRBD1. The germline CDR1 and CDR2 sequences are SSHAT and FNYEAQ (reference sequence). The length of the CDR3 is 15 residues. After removal of 5 bases from V and 6 bases from J, the junction contained 6 bases not matched to a gene. CDR3 DNA sequence: TGTGCCAGCAGCCCCGGACAGGGGGCTTTCAATGAGCAGTTCTTC. Translation: CASSPGQGAFNEQFF.